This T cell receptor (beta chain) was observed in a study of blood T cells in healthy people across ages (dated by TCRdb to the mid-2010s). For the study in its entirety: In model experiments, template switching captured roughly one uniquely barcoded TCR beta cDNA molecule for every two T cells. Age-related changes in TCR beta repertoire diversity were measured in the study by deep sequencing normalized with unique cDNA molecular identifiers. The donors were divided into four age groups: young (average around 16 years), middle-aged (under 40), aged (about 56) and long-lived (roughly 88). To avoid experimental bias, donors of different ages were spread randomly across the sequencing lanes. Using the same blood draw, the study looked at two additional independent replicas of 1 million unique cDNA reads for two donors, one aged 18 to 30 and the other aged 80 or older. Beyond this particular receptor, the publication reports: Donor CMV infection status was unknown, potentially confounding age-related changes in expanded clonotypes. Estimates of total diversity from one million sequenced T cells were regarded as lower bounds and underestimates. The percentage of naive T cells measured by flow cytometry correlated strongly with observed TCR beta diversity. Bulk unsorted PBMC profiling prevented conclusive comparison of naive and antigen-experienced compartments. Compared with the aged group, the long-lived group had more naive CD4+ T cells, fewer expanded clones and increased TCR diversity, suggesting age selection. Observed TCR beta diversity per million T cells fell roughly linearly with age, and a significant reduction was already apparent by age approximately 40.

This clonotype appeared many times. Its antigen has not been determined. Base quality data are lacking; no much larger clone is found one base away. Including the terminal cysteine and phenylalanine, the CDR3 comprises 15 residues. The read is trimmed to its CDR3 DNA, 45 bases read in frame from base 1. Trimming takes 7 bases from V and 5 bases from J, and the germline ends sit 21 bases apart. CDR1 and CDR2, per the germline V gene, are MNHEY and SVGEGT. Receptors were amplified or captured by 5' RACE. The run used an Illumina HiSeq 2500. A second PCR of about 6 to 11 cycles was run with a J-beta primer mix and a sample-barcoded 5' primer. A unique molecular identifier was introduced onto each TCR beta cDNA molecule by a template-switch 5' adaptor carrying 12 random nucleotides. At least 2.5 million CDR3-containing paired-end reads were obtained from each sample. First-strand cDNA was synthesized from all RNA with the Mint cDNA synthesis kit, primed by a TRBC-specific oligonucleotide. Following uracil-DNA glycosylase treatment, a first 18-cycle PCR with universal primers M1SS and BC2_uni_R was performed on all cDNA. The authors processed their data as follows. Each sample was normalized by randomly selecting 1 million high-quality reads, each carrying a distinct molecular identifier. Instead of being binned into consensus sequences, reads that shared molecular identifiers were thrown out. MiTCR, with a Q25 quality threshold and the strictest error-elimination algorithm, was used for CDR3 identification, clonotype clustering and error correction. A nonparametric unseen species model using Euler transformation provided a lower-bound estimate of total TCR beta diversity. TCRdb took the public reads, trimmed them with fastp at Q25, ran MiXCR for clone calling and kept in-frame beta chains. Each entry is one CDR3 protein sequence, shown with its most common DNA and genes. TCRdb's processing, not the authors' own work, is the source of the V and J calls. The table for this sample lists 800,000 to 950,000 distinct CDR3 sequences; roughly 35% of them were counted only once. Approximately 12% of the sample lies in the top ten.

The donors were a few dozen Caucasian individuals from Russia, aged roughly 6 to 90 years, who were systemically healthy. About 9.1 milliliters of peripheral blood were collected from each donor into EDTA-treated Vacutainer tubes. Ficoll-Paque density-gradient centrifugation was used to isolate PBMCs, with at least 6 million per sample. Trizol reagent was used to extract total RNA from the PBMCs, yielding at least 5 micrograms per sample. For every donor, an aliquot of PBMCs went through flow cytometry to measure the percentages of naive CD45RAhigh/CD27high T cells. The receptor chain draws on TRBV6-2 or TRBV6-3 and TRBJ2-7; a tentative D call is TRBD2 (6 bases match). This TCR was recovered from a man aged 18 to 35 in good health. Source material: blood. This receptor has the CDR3 CASTGRLGGTDEQYF. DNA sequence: TGTGCCAGCACAGGGCGCTTGGGAGGCACGGACGAGCAGTACTTC.